This note documents a single T cell receptor beta chain sequence. Its specificity is unknown. The sample is drawn from a study of regulatory T cells in long-lasting Graves disease. Trimming stripped 3 bases from V and 0 bases from J, with 18 bases between. This CDR3 comprises 17 residues. Germline CDR1 MDHEN, CDR2 SYDVKM. Construction of TCR beta libraries relied on iRepertoire HTBI primers and on Arm-PCR targeting CDR3 regions. Per the original methods: Among the samples, roughly 61 TRBV and 12 to 15 TRBJ segments were identified. TCRdb re-analysed the multiplex PCR reads in MiXCR, keeping a single row per CDR3 protein. The V and J calls, along with clone size, are taken from TCRdb and not from the paper's own processing. The sample includes hundreds of thousands of distinct CDR3 sequences, more than 10% seen only once; the top ten take about 8.3%. Overall study results and limits: Persistent patients shared more public clonotypes (2,741) than new patients (just under 1,000).

Time point described: newly diagnosed GD, antithyroid drugs for less than 3 months. Isolated PBMC RNA provided the starting material for the TCR library. These data are also associated with another study on T cells in Graves' hyperthyroidism and ophthalmopathy.

The sample here was peripheral blood mononuclear cells (PBMCs), taken at new diagnosis, from a patient treated with antithyroid drugs. The rearrangement links TRBV28 to TRBJ2-7; D tentatively reads TRBD1 or TRBD2 (5 bases each). The sequence came from a woman aged 25 to 39 with Graves disease. DNA for the CDR3: TGTGCCAGCAGTTTTCCCCCCCTCGGGACGCCCTCCTACGAGCAGTACTTC. Residues: CASSFPPLGTPSYEQYF.